This TCR beta chain was documented in a study of blood T cell repertoires in COVID-19. Looked up from germline, CDR1 is LNHDA and CDR2 is SQIVND (reference sequence). The CDR3 consists of 11 residues. V lost 9 bases, J lost 10 bases, and 4 bases stayed unmatched. The protocol was immunoSEQ multiplex PCR, while the TCRdb copy is restricted to in-frame clones and leaves out a portion. This table has about 140,000 clones, about 86% appearing once. The receptor's source is a woman aged 55 to 70 with acute or convalescent COVID-19. Input material: peripheral blood. The V gene is TRBV19, the J gene TRBJ1-4, with 8 positions matching TRBD1. The CDR3: CASQGARKLFF. In DNA, the CDR3 is TGTGCCAGCCAGGGGGCGCGAAAACTGTTTTTT.